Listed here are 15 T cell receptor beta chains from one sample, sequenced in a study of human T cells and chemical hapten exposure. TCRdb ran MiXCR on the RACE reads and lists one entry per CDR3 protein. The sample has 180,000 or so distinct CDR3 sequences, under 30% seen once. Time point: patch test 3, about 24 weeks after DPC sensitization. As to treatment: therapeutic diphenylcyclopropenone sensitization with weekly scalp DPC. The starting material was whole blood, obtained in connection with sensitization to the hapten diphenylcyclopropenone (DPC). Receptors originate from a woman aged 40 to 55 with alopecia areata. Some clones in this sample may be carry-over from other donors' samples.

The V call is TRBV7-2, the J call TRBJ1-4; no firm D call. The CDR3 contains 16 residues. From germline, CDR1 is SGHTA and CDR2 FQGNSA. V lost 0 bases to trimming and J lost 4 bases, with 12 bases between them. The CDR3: CASSLAGYSLNEKLFF. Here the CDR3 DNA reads TGTGCCAGCAGCTTAGCGGGCTACAGCCTTAATGAAAAACTGTTTTTT.

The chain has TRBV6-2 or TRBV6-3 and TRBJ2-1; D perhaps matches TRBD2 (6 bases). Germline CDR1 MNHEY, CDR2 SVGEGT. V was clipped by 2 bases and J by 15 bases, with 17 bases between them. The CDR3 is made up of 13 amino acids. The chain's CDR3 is CASSYVGGVSPFF. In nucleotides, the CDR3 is TGTGCCAGCAGTTACGTCGGGGGAGTGTCCCCGTTCTTC.

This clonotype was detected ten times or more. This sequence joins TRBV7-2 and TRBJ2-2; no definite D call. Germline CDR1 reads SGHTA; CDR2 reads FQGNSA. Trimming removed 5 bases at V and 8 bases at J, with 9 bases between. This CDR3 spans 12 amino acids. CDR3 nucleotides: TGTGCCAGCAGCCCCCAAAAGGGGGAGCTGTTTTTT. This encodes CASSPQKGELFF.

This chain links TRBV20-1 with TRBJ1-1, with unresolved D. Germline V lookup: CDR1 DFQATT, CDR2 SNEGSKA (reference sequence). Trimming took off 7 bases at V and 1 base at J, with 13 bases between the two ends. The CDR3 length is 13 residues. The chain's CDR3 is CSVNGYPNTEAFF. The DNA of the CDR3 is TGCAGTGTTAACGGTTATCCGAACACTGAAGCTTTCTTT.

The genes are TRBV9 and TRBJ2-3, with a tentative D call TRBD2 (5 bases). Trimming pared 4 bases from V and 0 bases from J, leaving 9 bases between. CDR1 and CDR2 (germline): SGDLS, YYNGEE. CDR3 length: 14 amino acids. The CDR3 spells CASSPERSTDTQYF. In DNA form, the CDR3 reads TGTGCCAGCAGCCCGGAGCGGAGCACAGATACGCAGTATTTT.

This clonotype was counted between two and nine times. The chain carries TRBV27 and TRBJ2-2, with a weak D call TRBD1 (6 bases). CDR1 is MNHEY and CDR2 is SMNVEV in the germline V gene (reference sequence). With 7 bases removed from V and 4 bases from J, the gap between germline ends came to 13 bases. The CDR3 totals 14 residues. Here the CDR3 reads CASKQGGPTGELFF. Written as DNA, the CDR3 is TGTGCCAGCAAACAAGGGGGTCCCACCGGGGAGCTGTTTTTT.

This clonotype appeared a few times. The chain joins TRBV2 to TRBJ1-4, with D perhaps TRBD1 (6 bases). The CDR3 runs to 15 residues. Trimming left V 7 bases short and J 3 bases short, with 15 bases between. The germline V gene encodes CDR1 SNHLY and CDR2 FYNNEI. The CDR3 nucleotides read TGTGCCAGCAAAGGGCAGGGGTTAGCTAATGAAAAACTGTTTTTT. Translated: CASKGQGLANEKLFF.

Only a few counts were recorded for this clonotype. The CDR3 bases are TGTGCCAGCAGCGTCCCAGGGAATTCACCCCTCCACTTT. Translating it yields CASSVPGNSPLHF. The chain is built from TRBV5-6 and TRBJ1-6; possibly TRBD1 for D (5 bases). V lost 4 bases and J 7 bases, leaving 9 bases between the germline ends. The CDR3 extends over 13 amino acids. Germline CDR1 reads SGHDT; CDR2 reads YYEEEE.

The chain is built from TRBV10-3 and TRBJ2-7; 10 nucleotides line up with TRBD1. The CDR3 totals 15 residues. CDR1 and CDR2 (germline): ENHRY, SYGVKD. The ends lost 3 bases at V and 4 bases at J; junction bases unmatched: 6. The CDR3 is CAISDTGTGVYEQYF. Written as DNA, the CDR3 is TGTGCCATCAGTGACACCGGGACAGGGGTGTACGAGCAGTACTTC.

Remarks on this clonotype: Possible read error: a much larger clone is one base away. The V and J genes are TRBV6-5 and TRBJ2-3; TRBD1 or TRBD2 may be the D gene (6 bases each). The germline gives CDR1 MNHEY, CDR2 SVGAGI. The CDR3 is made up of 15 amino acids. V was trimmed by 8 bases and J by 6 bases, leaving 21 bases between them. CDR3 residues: CASGFAGQRWDTQYF. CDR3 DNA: TGTGCCAGCGGTTTCGCGGGACAAAGATGGGATACGCAGTATTTT.

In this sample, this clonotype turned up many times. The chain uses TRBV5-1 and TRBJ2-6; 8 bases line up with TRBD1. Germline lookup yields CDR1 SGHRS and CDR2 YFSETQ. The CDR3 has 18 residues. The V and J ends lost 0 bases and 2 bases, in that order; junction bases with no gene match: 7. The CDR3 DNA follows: TGCGCCAGCAGCTTGGCTCAGGGGGCGCAGACTGGGGCCAACGTCCTGACTTTC. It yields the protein CASSLAQGAQTGANVLTF.

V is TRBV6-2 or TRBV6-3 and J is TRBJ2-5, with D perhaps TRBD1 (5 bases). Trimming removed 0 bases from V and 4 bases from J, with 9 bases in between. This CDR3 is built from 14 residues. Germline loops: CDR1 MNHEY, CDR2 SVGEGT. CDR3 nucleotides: TGTGCCAGCAGTTACTCGAACAGGAGAGAGACCCAGTACTTC. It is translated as CASSYSNRRETQYF.

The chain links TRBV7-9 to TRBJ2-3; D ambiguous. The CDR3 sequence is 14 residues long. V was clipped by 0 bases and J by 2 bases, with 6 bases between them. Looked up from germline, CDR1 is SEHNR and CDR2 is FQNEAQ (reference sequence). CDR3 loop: CASSLADLTDTQYF. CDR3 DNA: TGTGCCAGCAGCTTAGCAGACCTCACAGATACGCAGTATTTT.

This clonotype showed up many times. The CDR3 region is CASSGLAGGPDTQYF. CDR3 in DNA: TGTGCCAGCAGTGGACTAGCGGGAGGGCCAGATACGCAGTATTTT. The chain employs TRBV6-1 and TRBJ2-3; 14 bases map to TRBD2. V trimming: 4 bases; J trimming: 4 bases; junction bases outside the gene matches: 1. The CDR3 extends over 15 amino acids. Germline V CDR1 and CDR2: MNHNS, SASEGT.

For the CDR3, the DNA is TGTGCCAGCAGCCCGGGGGTTATCCCACAAGAGACCCAGTACTTC. The encoded protein is CASSPGVIPQETQYF. The chain recombines TRBV7-2 with TRBJ2-5; D perhaps matches TRBD2 (6 bases). CDR3 length: 15 amino acids. The ends were cut back, 5 bases at V and 2 bases at J, with 15 bases in the middle. Germline assignment: CDR1 SGHTA and CDR2 FQGNSA.